The 2 T cell receptor beta chains below all came from one sample that was sequenced in a study of radiotherapy plus CTLA-4 blockade in lung cancer. Libraries were prepared by immunoSEQ multiplex PCR; TCRdb keeps only in-frame clonotypes and omits some of them. Altogether around 70,000 clones are present, around nine tenths being singletons, with the ten largest covering 35% to 50%. Source: peripheral blood, taken from a patient treated with radiotherapy plus ipilimumab. Receptor source: a human donor with non-small cell lung cancer that progressed on radiotherapy plus ipilimumab.

The chain links TRBV6-6 to TRBJ1-3; D is undetermined. CDR1 and CDR2 from the germline V gene are MNHNY and SVGAGI (reference sequence). The CDR3 runs 14 residues. Trimming removed 6 bases from V and 1 base from J, with 10 bases in between. The CDR3 DNA reads TGTGCCAGCAGGGCGGATCGATCTGGAAACACCATATATTTT. Amino acids: CASRADRSGNTIYF.

With respect to this clone: At one end the junction does not follow the germline gene, possibly because of a read error. The gene calls are TRBV27 and TRBJ2-1; D may be TRBD1 or TRBD2 (5 bases each). CDR3 length equals 11 residues. From germline, CDR1 is MNHEY and CDR2 SMNVEV (reference sequence). DNA for the CDR3: TGTGCCAGCAGTTCGGGACCATCAAGGGTCTTC. Protein sequence: CASSSGPSRVF.